There are a few counts of the clone carrying this T cell receptor (beta chain). Its antigen is currently unknown. This CDR3 is built from 14 residues. Per germline, CDR1 MDHEN and CDR2 SYDVKM. The ends lost 4 bases at V and 5 bases at J; junction bases unmatched: 5. This specimen belongs to a study of T cell responses to AZD1222 COVID-19 vaccine. As for the study in general: Pooling was applied to second doses at about 4 or about 12 weeks. General study findings and limits: The study found Spike-specific TCR breadth and depth rose after two AZD1222 doses.

The table came from immunoSEQ multiplex PCR; TCRdb's copy has only in-frame clones and leaves some out. The repertoire holds roughly 150,000 clones, with 84% as singletons. The TCR sequence derives from an adult in good health. Sequences were derived from peripheral blood, sampled on day 0 of AZD1222 vaccination. The rearrangement uses TRBV28 and TRBJ1-1; 9 bases line up with TRBD1. The CDR3 loop reads CASSSSDRGTEAFF. The CDR3 DNA reads TGTGCCAGCAGTTCCTCAGACAGGGGGACTGAAGCTTTCTTT.